The clone carrying this TCR beta chain showed up just once. A far larger clone lies a single base away; this is likely a read error. These data originate in a study of shared clonotypes between healthy human individuals. Every subset's genomic DNA went evenly onto several immunoSEQ plates. The table came from immunoSEQ multiplex PCR; TCRdb's copy has only in-frame clones and leaves some out. Here the sample spans about half a million clones, over 75% being singletons. V was clipped by 0 bases and J by 0 bases, with 13 bases between them. CDR1 and CDR2 from the germline V gene are MGHRA and YSYEKL. CDR3 length equals 17 residues.

The chain employs TRBV4-1 and TRBJ2-3; D not certain. The sequencing sample was made of PBMCs. The TCR comes from a woman aged 40 to 50 in good health. Some clones in this sample may be carry-over from other donors' samples. CDR3 nucleotides: TGCGCCAGCAGCCAAGATCGGGCTGCATCTAGCACAGATACGCAGTATTTT. Translated, it gives CASSQDRAASSTDTQYF.